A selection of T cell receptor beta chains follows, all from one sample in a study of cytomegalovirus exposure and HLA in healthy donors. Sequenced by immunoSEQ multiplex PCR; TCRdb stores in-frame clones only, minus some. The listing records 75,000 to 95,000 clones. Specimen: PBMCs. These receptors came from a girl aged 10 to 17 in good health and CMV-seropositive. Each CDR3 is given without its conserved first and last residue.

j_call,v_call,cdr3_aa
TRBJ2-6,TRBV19,ASSDSLSGANVLT
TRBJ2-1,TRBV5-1,ASSLASNEQF
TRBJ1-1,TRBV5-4,ASSGTMNTEAF
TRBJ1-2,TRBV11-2,ASSLGLRRGLEYGYT
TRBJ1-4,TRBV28,ASSGPGGNEKLF
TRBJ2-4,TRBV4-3,ASSQREVQAKNIQY
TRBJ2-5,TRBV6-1,ASSSGQGLGTQY
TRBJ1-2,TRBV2,ASDLGRANYGYT
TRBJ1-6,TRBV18,ASSPSNGGTSPLH
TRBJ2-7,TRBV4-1,ASSQAWQVQTYEQY
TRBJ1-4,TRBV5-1,ASSLEPWQITNEKLF
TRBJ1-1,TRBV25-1,ASSENSPTAINTEAF
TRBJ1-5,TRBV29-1,SVRTGVNQPQH
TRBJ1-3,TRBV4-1,ASSQVRSGTGDRRNTIY
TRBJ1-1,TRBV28,ATGSNTEAF
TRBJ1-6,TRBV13,ASSLGPDTSYNSPLH
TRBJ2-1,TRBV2,ASSQAGTSGTNEQF